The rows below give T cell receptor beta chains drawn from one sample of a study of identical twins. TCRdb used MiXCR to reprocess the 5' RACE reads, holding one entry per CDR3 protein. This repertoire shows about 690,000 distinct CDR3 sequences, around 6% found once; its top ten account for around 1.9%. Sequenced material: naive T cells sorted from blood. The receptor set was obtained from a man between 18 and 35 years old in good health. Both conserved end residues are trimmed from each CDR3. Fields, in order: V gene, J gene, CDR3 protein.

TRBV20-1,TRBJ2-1,SAKPTSGSSYNEQF
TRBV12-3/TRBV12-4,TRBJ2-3,ASSYGQSTDTQY
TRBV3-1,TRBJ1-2,ASSQNANYGYT
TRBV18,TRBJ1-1,ASSPAGGWNTEAF
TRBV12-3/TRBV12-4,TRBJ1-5,ASSVQGVVSNQPQH
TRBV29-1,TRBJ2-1,SVEASSGNEQF
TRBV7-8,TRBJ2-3,ASSLEEGSGNTDTQY
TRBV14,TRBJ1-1,ASSHGTEMNTEAF
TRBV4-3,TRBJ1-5,ASSQGTGSVPQH
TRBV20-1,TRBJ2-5,SASPFSVQETQY
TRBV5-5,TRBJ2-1,ASRTPAPTSGSYLF
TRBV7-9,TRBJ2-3,ASSSVLQGATQY